The text below deals with one T cell receptor beta chain. This receptor's antigen is unknown. Per-base quality was not reported, and no clone a single base away is much larger than it. To test the sensitivity and accuracy of the pipeline, known numbers of KT2, a T cell clone whose TCR had already been sequenced, were spiked into unfractionated PBMC. A range of KT2-to-PBMC ratios was set up by mixing KT2 cells into a fixed number of PBMC. The sample is drawn from a study of quantifying T cell responses using KT2 cells (dated by TCRdb to about 2017). Turning to the overall study: RNA was DNase-treated and reverse transcribed with TCR alpha and beta constant-region primers, mostly using SuperScript III. To avoid over-amplification, PCR2 was carried out as a SYBR Green qPCR and halted once a predetermined fluorescence threshold was reached. Under optimum conditions, the T4 ligation step was estimated to exceed 8.5% efficiency. The study at large found these results: This TCR sequencing study did not compare the pipeline side by side with other TCR sequencing techniques. A linear scaling of KT2 alpha and beta sequence counts with input KT2 cell number was observed over several orders of magnitude. KT2 sequences were detected down to the lowest spike-in tested, about one KT2 cell per 100,000 PBMC. At very high KT2 spike-in numbers, detection of KT2 sequences reached saturation.

Library preparation used UMI-ligation and nested PCR. A single-stranded oligonucleotide bearing the Illumina SP2 sequence and a UMI was ligated to the 3' end of the cDNA with T4 RNA ligase 1. PCR1 was run for 4 to 5 cycles (98 degrees C for 15 s, 69 degrees C for 30 s, 72 degrees C for 40 s), and an equimolar mix of RC1.1 and RC1.2, covering TRBC1 and TRBC2, was used as the beta primer. Starting at PCR2, TCR alpha and beta chains were handled separately, and sample indices and Illumina adaptors were added. Placed after an 8-base spacer, the UMI was made up of 12 random nucleotides arranged as two hexamers with a spacer between them. Libraries were sequenced on an Illumina MiSeq using v2 2x251 paired-end chemistry, with under 15 samples typically included per run. To increase diversity, 5-7% PhiX DNA was added to each sequencing library. In the authors' own workflow: The raw reads were converted into FASTQ with bcl2fastq and then demultiplexed by dual indices with Demultiplexor. Decombinator assigned V and J genes by tag matching, allowing a single base-pair mismatch. Collapsinator used UMIs to correct both sequencing errors and frequency errors arising from PCR heterogeneity. CDR3Translator converted Decombinator identifiers into nucleotide sequence, translated that sequence into amino acids, and extracted CDR3 based on C- and N-terminal motifs. Each distinct KT2 TCR was counted as a cluster of KT2 sequences sharing one unique molecular identifier. TCRdb handled the public reads itself, with Q25 trimming in fastp and clone calling in MiXCR, and kept productive beta chains. When rows share a CDR3 protein, they turn into one entry using the most common DNA and genes. The V and J calls follow TCRdb's processing rather than the paper's. Here the sample has over 40,000 distinct CDR3 sequences; around a tenth occur a single time. Roughly 10% of the sample is in the top ten clones.

V trim: 0 bases; J trim: 6 bases; unmatched bases: 5. Taken from cysteine to phenylalanine, the CDR3 has 15 residues. The CDR3 DNA has 45 bases and is translated from base 1. Via the germline V gene, CDR1 is SGHTA and CDR2 FQGNSA. The chain is assembled from TRBV7-2 and TRBJ1-1; 9 bases in the middle match TRBD1. The clonotype was recovered from a human donor. The sequenced sample was PBMCs spiked with cells of the T cell clone KT2. The CDR3 region has the sequence CASSLAGTGPSEAFF. The DNA sequence is TGTGCCAGCAGCTTAGCCGGGACAGGGCCTTCTGAAGCTTTCTTT.